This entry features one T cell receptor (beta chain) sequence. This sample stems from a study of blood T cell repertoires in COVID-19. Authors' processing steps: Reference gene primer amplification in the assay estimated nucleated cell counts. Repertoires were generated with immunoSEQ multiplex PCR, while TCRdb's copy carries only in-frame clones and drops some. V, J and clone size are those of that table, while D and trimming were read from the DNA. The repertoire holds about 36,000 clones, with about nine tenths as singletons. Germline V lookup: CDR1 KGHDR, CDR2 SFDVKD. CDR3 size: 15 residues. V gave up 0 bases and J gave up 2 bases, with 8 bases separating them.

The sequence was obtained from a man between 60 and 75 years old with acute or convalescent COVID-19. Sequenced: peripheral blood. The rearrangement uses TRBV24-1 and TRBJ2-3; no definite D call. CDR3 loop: CATSDLEPVTDTQYF. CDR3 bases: TGTGCCACCAGTGATTTGGAGCCTGTCACAGATACGCAGTATTTT.